This record concerns one TCR beta chain sequence. Its antigen remains unknown. The V and J ends lost 5 bases and 1 base respectively, with 17 bases between them. CDR3 size: 15 residues. Germline V gives CDR1 GTSNPN, CDR2 SVGIG (reference sequence). No immunosuppressive drugs were given to ulcerative colitis patients before diagnostic colonoscopy. This entry comes from a study of pediatric ulcerative colitis. TCRdb's copy holds only in-frame clones and misses some; the assay was immunoSEQ multiplex PCR. The profile shows roughly 70,000 clones, roughly nine tenths of them singletons. The study, taken as a whole, reports: Total lymphocyte DNA, not sorted subsets, was the template. A couple of rectal CDR3 clonotypes occurred in all ulcerative colitis patients.

The sequenced sample consisted of blood. This clonotype originated in a boy aged 5-17 years with severe ulcerative colitis. The V call is TRBV30, the J call TRBJ1-2; the D is unclear. Here the CDR3 DNA reads TGTGCCTGGGGGTTCTACGAAGGGAATAACTATGGCTACACCTTC. This sequence encodes CAWGFYEGNNYGYTF. Supplemented by reference TRBV30 and TRBJ1-2, the full variable domain reads SQTIHQWPATLVQPVGSPLSLECTVEGTSNPNLYWYRQAAGRGLQLLFYSVGIGQISSEVPQNLSASRPQDRQFILSSKKLLLSDSGFYLCAWGFYEGNNYGYTFGSGTRLTVV.